These T cell receptor beta chains were read from a single sample in a study of response to subunit inactivated influenza vaccine. From the RT-PCR reads, TCRdb called clonotypes with MiXCR, one entry per CDR3 protein. The profile covers about 570,000 distinct CDR3 sequences, with 11% appearing a single time and 8% to 13% taken by the ten largest. The sample was also linked to a second study, of T cells expressing NK-cell markers.

This material consisted of PBMCs from blood, taken on the day of vaccination. Receptors originate from a man in his fifties or sixties who received an inactivated influenza vaccine. CDR3s include the opening cysteine and the closing phenylalanine or tryptophan. A D gene is named only where the DNA matches it firmly. For some rows the clone size is stated as once, few or many, or as a class when expanded; others skip it.

j_gene: TRBJ2-1
v_gene: TRBV11-1
abundance: NA
d_gene: TRBD2
CDR3aa: CASSGWGSGGGIGNEQFF
CDR3nt: TGTGCCAGCAGCGGCTGGGGTAGCGGGGGGGGCATTGGGAATGAGCAGTTCTTC

j_gene: TRBJ2-7
v_gene: TRBV5-1
abundance: NA
d_gene: NA
CDR3aa: CASSPQRATYEQYF
CDR3nt: TGCGCCAGCAGCCCGCAGAGGGCAACCTACGAGCAGTACTTC

j_gene: TRBJ2-1
v_gene: TRBV6-5
abundance: NA
d_gene: TRBD1
CDR3aa: CASSYDRGSNEQFF
CDR3nt: TGTGCCAGCAGTTACGACAGGGGGTCGAATGAGCAGTTCTTC

j_gene: TRBJ1-2
v_gene: TRBV20-1
abundance: few
d_gene: NA
CDR3aa: CSAIGRPGHARYGYTF
CDR3nt: TGCAGCGCAATAGGACGACCGGGACACGCCCGCTATGGCTACACCTTC

j_gene: TRBJ2-7
v_gene: TRBV6-6
abundance: few
d_gene: NA
CDR3aa: CASREGIYEQYF
CDR3nt: TGTGCCAGCAGAGAGGGGATCTACGAGCAGTACTTC

j_gene: TRBJ2-7
v_gene: TRBV21-1
abundance: NA
d_gene: NA
CDR3aa: CASSRSGEGYEQYF
CDR3nt: TGTGCCAGCAGCCGGAGCGGAGAGGGCTACGAGCAGTACTTC

j_gene: TRBJ2-5
v_gene: TRBV7-2
abundance: NA
d_gene: TRBD1
CDR3aa: CASSFGTGVGYETQYF
CDR3nt: TGTGCCAGCAGCTTTGGAACAGGGGTGGGTTATGAGACCCAGTACTTC

j_gene: TRBJ2-1
v_gene: TRBV4-2
abundance: NA
d_gene: NA
CDR3aa: CASGVGERSSYNEQFF
CDR3nt: TGTGCCAGCGGGGTCGGAGAGCGGAGCTCCTACAATGAGCAGTTCTTC

j_gene: TRBJ2-3
v_gene: TRBV6-4
abundance: few
d_gene: NA
CDR3aa: CASSDSGGGPTDTQYF
CDR3nt: TGTGCCAGCAGTGACTCGGGGGGTGGTCCCACAGATACGCAGTATTTT

j_gene: TRBJ1-4
v_gene: TRBV12-3/TRBV12-4
abundance: few
d_gene: TRBD1
CDR3aa: CASSGGTVNLEKLFF
CDR3nt: TGTGCCAGCAGTGGCGGGACAGTAAACCTTGAAAAACTGTTTTTT

j_gene: TRBJ2-1
v_gene: TRBV20-1
abundance: few
d_gene: TRBD1
CDR3aa: CSASQGASRNEQFF
CDR3nt: TGCAGTGCTAGCCAGGGGGCTTCTAGGAATGAGCAGTTCTTC

j_gene: TRBJ2-5
v_gene: TRBV5-1
abundance: few
d_gene: TRBD2
CDR3aa: CASSFTSGRETQETQYF
CDR3nt: TGCGCCAGCAGCTTTACTAGCGGGAGGGAAACCCAAGAGACCCAGTACTTC

j_gene: TRBJ1-2
v_gene: TRBV10-3
abundance: NA
d_gene: NA
CDR3aa: CAIAVANNYGYTF
CDR3nt: TGTGCCATCGCCGTGGCAAATAACTATGGCTACACCTTC

j_gene: TRBJ2-1
v_gene: TRBV29-1
abundance: few
d_gene: NA
CDR3aa: CSVDLRKGYNEQFF
CDR3nt: TGCAGCGTTGATCTAAGAAAGGGATACAATGAGCAGTTCTTC

j_gene: TRBJ2-7
v_gene: TRBV28
abundance: few
d_gene: TRBD2
CDR3aa: CASRSGETYEQYF
CDR3nt: TGTGCCAGCAGAAGCGGGGAGACCTACGAGCAGTACTTC

j_gene: TRBJ2-7
v_gene: TRBV7-9
abundance: NA
d_gene: NA
CDR3aa: CASSLTTDYEQYF
CDR3nt: TGTGCCAGCAGCCTAACGACAGACTACGAGCAGTACTTC

j_gene: TRBJ2-1
v_gene: TRBV29-1
abundance: few
d_gene: NA
CDR3aa: CSVGTRDEQFF
CDR3nt: TGCAGCGTCGGCACTCGGGATGAGCAGTTCTTC

j_gene: TRBJ1-5
v_gene: TRBV27
abundance: few
d_gene: TRBD1
CDR3aa: CASSATGGPGQPQHF
CDR3nt: TGTGCCAGCAGTGCGACAGGGGGCCCAGGTCAGCCCCAGCATTTT

j_gene: TRBJ2-5
v_gene: TRBV7-2
abundance: many
d_gene: NA
CDR3aa: CASSLSIGRQQETQYF
CDR3nt: TGTGCCAGCAGCTTAAGTATCGGGAGACAGCAAGAGACCCAGTACTTC

j_gene: TRBJ2-3
v_gene: TRBV24-1
abundance: many
d_gene: NA
CDR3aa: CATSSADSTDTQYF
CDR3nt: TGTGCCACCAGTAGCGCAGATTCCACAGATACGCAGTATTTT

j_gene: TRBJ1-1
v_gene: TRBV4-1
abundance: NA
d_gene: NA
CDR3aa: CASSQGWARGNTEAFF
CDR3nt: TGCGCCAGCAGCCAAGGGTGGGCGCGGGGTAACACTGAAGCTTTCTTT

j_gene: TRBJ2-2
v_gene: TRBV7-9
abundance: NA
d_gene: TRBD2
CDR3aa: CASSLRSGGDTGELFF
CDR3nt: TGTGCCAGCAGCTTACGGTCGGGAGGTGACACCGGGGAGCTGTTTTTT

j_gene: TRBJ2-7
v_gene: TRBV20-1
abundance: many
d_gene: NA
CDR3aa: CSARDPRLAYEQYF
CDR3nt: TGCAGTGCTAGAGATCCGAGACTAGCCTACGAGCAGTACTTC

j_gene: TRBJ2-3
v_gene: TRBV18
abundance: NA
d_gene: NA
CDR3aa: CASSPAQDTQYF
CDR3nt: TGTGCCAGCTCACCCGCTCAGGATACGCAGTATTTT

j_gene: TRBJ1-4
v_gene: TRBV20-1
abundance: few
d_gene: NA
CDR3aa: CSAREARGREKLFF
CDR3nt: TGCAGTGCTAGAGAGGCCAGGGGCAGAGAAAAACTGTTTTTT

j_gene: TRBJ2-1
v_gene: TRBV28
abundance: many
d_gene: TRBD2
CDR3aa: CASSFPASGTWRNEQFF
CDR3nt: TGTGCCAGCAGTTTTCCGGCTAGCGGGACGTGGCGCAATGAGCAGTTCTTC

j_gene: TRBJ2-1
v_gene: TRBV5-6
abundance: NA
d_gene: NA
CDR3aa: CASSLWALAVNNEQFF
CDR3nt: TGTGCCAGCAGCTTGTGGGCATTAGCGGTTAACAATGAGCAGTTCTTC

j_gene: TRBJ2-3
v_gene: TRBV7-2
abundance: NA
d_gene: NA
CDR3aa: CASSLAARGDTDTQYF
CDR3nt: TGTGCCAGCAGCTTAGCCGCGAGGGGGGACACAGATACGCAGTATTTT

j_gene: TRBJ1-1
v_gene: TRBV7-9
abundance: few
d_gene: NA
CDR3aa: CASTNFGRNTEAFF
CDR3nt: TGTGCCAGCACCAATTTCGGGAGAAACACTGAAGCTTTCTTT

j_gene: TRBJ1-2
v_gene: TRBV28
abundance: NA
d_gene: TRBD1
CDR3aa: CASRLGGQSNYGYTF
CDR3nt: TGTGCCAGCCGACTCGGGGGACAGTCTAACTATGGCTACACCTTC

j_gene: TRBJ2-7
v_gene: TRBV5-1
abundance: few
d_gene: TRBD2
CDR3aa: CASSLNPLTLAEVYEQYF
CDR3nt: TGCGCCAGCAGCTTGAACCCGCTTACCCTAGCGGAGGTCTACGAGCAGTACTTC

j_gene: TRBJ2-2
v_gene: TRBV29-1
abundance: NA
d_gene: TRBD1
CDR3aa: CSVERGQGRTGELFF
CDR3nt: TGCAGCGTTGAACGGGGACAGGGTCGAACCGGGGAGCTGTTTTTT

j_gene: TRBJ2-1
v_gene: TRBV3-1
abundance: NA
d_gene: TRBD2
CDR3aa: CASRARAGDNEQFF
CDR3nt: TGTGCCAGCAGGGCGAGGGCGGGGGACAATGAGCAGTTCTTC